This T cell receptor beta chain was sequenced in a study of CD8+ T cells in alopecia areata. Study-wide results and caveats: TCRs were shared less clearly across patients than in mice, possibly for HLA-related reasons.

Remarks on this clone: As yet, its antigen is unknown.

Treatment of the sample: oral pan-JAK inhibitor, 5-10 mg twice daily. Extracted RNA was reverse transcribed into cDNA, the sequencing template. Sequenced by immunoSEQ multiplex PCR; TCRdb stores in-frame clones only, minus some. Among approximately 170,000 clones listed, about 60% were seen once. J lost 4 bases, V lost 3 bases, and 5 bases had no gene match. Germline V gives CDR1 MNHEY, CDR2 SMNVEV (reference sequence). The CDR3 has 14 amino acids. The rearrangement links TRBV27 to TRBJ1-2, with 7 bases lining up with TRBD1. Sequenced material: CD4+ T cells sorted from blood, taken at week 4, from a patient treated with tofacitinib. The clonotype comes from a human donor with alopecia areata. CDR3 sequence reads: CASSFRGRGYGYTF. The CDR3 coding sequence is TGTGCCAGCAGTTTTAGGGGGCGCGGCTATGGCTACACCTTC.